Presented here are 10 T cell receptor beta chains from one specimen sequenced in a study of T cells in Graves' hyperthyroidism and ophthalmopathy. Amplification of TCR beta CDR3 regions was performed using RNA transcripts as template. Primed by the HTBI set, a first-round RT-PCR was run on the TCR CDR3. TCRdb recomputed calls from the multiplex PCR reads with MiXCR, one row per CDR3 protein. The sample shows approximately 330,000 distinct CDR3 sequences, roughly an eighth of them seen only once. Sequencing was carried out using blood. These receptors came from a woman aged 40 to 55 with Graves' ophthalmopathy.

There are many counts of this clonotype. The chain carries TRBV28 and TRBJ2-5, with 12 bases fitting TRBD1. There are 15 residues in the CDR3. Germline CDR1 MDHEN, CDR2 SYDVKM. V lost 6 bases to trimming and J lost 6 bases; unmatched junction nucleotides: 8. The DNA for the CDR3 is TGTGCCAGCAGGGGACAGGGGGCTATACGGAAGACCCAGTACTTC. The encoded protein is CASRGQGAIRKTQYF. The whole variable domain, remainder taken from reference TRBV28 and TRBJ2-5, is DVKVTQSSRYLVKRTGEKVFLECVQDMDHENMFWYRQDPGLGLRLIYFSYDVKMKEKGDIPEGYSVSREKKERFSLILESASTNQTSMYLCASRGQGAIRKTQYFGPGTRLLVL.

This clonotype was seen a handful of times. The chain has TRBV5-6 and TRBJ2-4, with 12 bases aligning to TRBD2. The CDR3 runs to 17 residues. Germline trimming cut 6 bases from V and 6 bases from J; bases unmatched to any gene: 13. CDR1 and CDR2 (germline): SGHDT, YYEEEE. CDR3 coding DNA: TGTGCCAGCACCCGAGGACTAGCGGGACAGAGCCGAAACATTCAGTACTTC. This sequence encodes CASTRGLAGQSRNIQYF.

This clonotype was seen a handful of times. The genes are TRBV20-1 and TRBJ1-3; D may be TRBD1 (6 bases). The CDR3 is 14 amino acids. Per germline, CDR1 DFQATT and CDR2 SNEGSKA (reference sequence). Deletions cut 3 bases from V and 6 bases from J, with 15 bases between. CDR3 sequence: CSARDSVGKNTIYF. CDR3 DNA: TGCAGTGCTAGGGACAGTGTCGGGAAAAACACCATATATTTT.

In this sample, this clonotype turned up many times. CDR3 sequence reads: CASSQDRWDTQYF. CDR3 DNA sequence: TGTGCCAGCTCACAGGACAGGTGGGATACGCAGTATTTT. The chain carries TRBV18 and TRBJ2-3; 7 nucleotides agree with TRBD1. Trimming cost V 4 bases and J 6 bases; bases outside gene matches: 4. The CDR3 is 13 residues long. Per germline, CDR1 KGHSH and CDR2 LQKENI.

This clonotype has ten or more counts. This rearrangement joins TRBV24-1 to TRBJ2-5; D possibly uses TRBD1 or TRBD2 (5 bases each). Germline V gene lookup returns CDR1 KGHDR and CDR2 SFDVKD. The CDR3 length is 15 residues. The V and J ends lost 4 bases and 1 base respectively, with 12 bases between them. The CDR3 DNA reads TGTGCCACCAGTGAGTCCGGGACGGTCCAAGAGACCCAGTACTTC. This sequence encodes CATSESGTVQETQYF.

Only a few counts were recorded for this clonotype. The chain combines TRBV7-9 with TRBJ1-2; D possibly corresponds to TRBD1 (5 bases). Germline CDR1 is SEHNR and CDR2 is FQNEAQ (reference sequence). The CDR3 totals 15 residues. With 2 bases removed from V and 2 bases from J, the gap between germline ends came to 12 bases. This CDR3 reads CASSLNRIRNYGYTF. In DNA form, the CDR3 reads TGTGCCAGCAGCTTAAACAGGATTCGGAACTATGGCTACACCTTC.

This clonotype has ten or more counts. The chain recombines TRBV2 with TRBJ1-2, with D unclear. Looked up from germline, CDR1 is SNHLY and CDR2 is FYNNEI. The CDR3 is made up of 14 amino acids. V lost 1 base and J 3 bases, leaving 9 bases between the germline ends. CDR3 in DNA: TGTGCCAGCAGTGAAGGAGGCGCCGACTATGGCTACACCTTC. As protein: CASSEGGADYGYTF. Filled out from reference TRBV2 and TRBJ1-2, the complete variable domain reads EPEVTQTPSHQVTQMGQEVILRCVPISNHLYFYWYRQILGQKVEFLVSFYNNEISEKSEIFDDQFSVERPDGSNFTLKIRSTKLEDSAMYFCASSEGGADYGYTFGSGTRLTVV.

This sequence joins TRBV3-1 and TRBJ2-5; D not certain. V lost 4 bases, J lost 5 bases, and 20 bases lay in between. This CDR3 has 16 amino acids. CDR1 LGHDT and CDR2 YNNKEL come from the germline V gene (reference sequence). CDR3 amino acids: CASSLKSAGLGETQYF. CDR3 bases: TGTGCCAGCAGCCTGAAATCGGCAGGCCTGGGCGAGACCCAGTACTTC.

This clonotype was picked up many times. This rearrangement joins TRBV20-1 to TRBJ2-3; D not resolved. Trimming removed 4 bases at V and 0 bases at J, with 14 bases between. The CDR3 totals 15 residues. Germline V gene sequence: CDR1 DFQATT, CDR2 SNEGSKA (reference sequence). The CDR3 DNA reads TGCAGTGCTAACCCCCGGACGGCTAGCACAGATACGCAGTATTTT. Protein: CSANPRTASTDTQYF.

Concerning this clonotype: This may stem from a read error, because a much larger clone lies one nucleotide away. V is TRBV5-4 and J is TRBJ1-1, with D possibly TRBD1 on 6 matching bases. Trimming took 4 bases from V and 4 from J, leaving 17 bases between them. Germline loops: CDR1 SGHNT, CDR2 YYREEE (reference sequence). This CDR3 comprises 15 residues. CDR3 nucleotide sequence: TGTGCCAGCAGCCCCCCAGGGGACATGATCACTGAAGCTTTCTTT. Amino acid sequence: CASSPPGDMITEAFF.